This T cell receptor beta chain was identified in a study of T cells in Graves' hyperthyroidism and ophthalmopathy (dated by TCRdb to the late 2010s). About the study as a whole: Peripheral blood samples were taken at the time of initial diagnosis, prior to any treatment. TCR V-J signatures able to tell the groups apart were searched for in a discovery cohort of 95 or so patients, of whom fewer than 45 had Graves' ophthalmopathy and roughly 57 had stable Graves' hyperthyroidism. An independent validation cohort of fewer than 20 hyperthyroidism patients and about 16 patients who later progressed to ophthalmopathy tested prospective prediction of ophthalmopathy. The approximately 90 discovery patients were divided at random into training and test sets in a 7:3 ratio. The study also compared thyroid tissue and blood T-cell repertoires from about six Graves' hyperthyroidism patients. After sampling, hyperthyroidism patients received methimazole starting at 30 mg daily, and ophthalmopathy patients received high-dose intravenous methylprednisolone. The paper describes TCR Vbeta CDR3 sequencing of roughly 130 peripheral blood samples, made up of 43 ophthalmopathy patients, roughly 80 hyperthyroidism patients and 17 progressor patients.

Summary of the overall study and its limitations: Sample size was not statistically predetermined, and investigators were not blinded to group allocation. In validation, progression to ophthalmopathy was predicted by the model with 55% to 71% sensitivity and 72.22% specificity, a median of approximately 6.5 months before onset. Most expanded thyroid clonotypes (frequency above 0.001) were also detected in blood, a finding suggesting that blood repertoires may reflect thyroid immune responses. Ophthalmopathy was separated from stable hyperthyroidism by a 13 V-J signature model, with around 90% sensitivity and 81% to 83% specificity obtained in cross-validation and 80%/75% obtained in testing.

Amplification of TCR beta CDR3 regions was carried out from RNA transcripts. For the first round of RT-PCR on the TCR CDR3, the HTBI primer set was used together with the Qiagen OneStep RT-PCR kit. Libraries were constructed in a second round of multiplex PCR, after which size selection and purification were performed. Sequencing of the libraries was done on an Illumina HiSeq2000 using paired-end 100 bp reads. In the paper's pipeline: Raw data were processed with SOAPnuke, discarding reads with adapters, uncalled bases, mean Phred below 15, or no exact constant-primer or identifier match. High-quality paired reads were merged using COPE v1.2.5, and each unique nucleotide sequence was defined as a clonotype. Clonotypes were aligned to IMGT TRBV, TRBD and TRBJ reference segments using MiTCR v1.1. Analysis was restricted to V-J combinations with a frequency above 0.0001, which covered 99.2% of repertoires. The TCS score was defined as the ratio of F50 (clonal expansion) to E x V (chaos), calculated using BLOSUM62-based TCRdist between CDR3 peptides within each V-J. Welch's t-statistics and random forest reduced around 520 V-J features to 13, which were used in a naive Bayes classifier (R e1071). In-frame beta chains were kept once TCRdb had trimmed the public reads at Q25 with fastp and called clones with MiXCR. Duplicate CDR3 protein sequences are folded into a single record with the most common DNA and genes. What appears here as the V and J calls and clone size reflects TCRdb's work, not the paper's. This sample gives fewer than 400,000 distinct CDR3 sequences in total; roughly 13% of them show up just once. Of the sample, approximately 27% is held by the ten largest clones.

There are many counts of this clonotype. What this receptor recognizes is not known. No base qualities exist here, and no much larger clone lies one base off it. Ophthalmopathy patients had moderately to severely active disease, with a Clinical Activity Score of 3 or more, a NOSPECS grade of 4 or more, and a disease duration of less than 3 months. Any patient with an uncontrolled infection, another autoimmune disease, pregnancy or lactation was excluded. Diagnoses relied on clinical symptoms, serum thyroxine and TRAb, thyroid ultrasound and orbital computed tomography. PBMCs were isolated from around 10 ml of fresh peripheral blood by Ficoll-Paque density gradient centrifugation. Total RNA was extracted using Trizol reagent, and RNA quality was assessed on an Agilent 2100 Bioanalyzer. This TCR was recovered from a man aged 45-65 years with Graves' ophthalmopathy. The sequenced sample consisted of blood.

At the DNA level, the sequence is TGTGCCAGCAGCTTAAATGGCCCCCAAGAGACCCAGTACTTC. Its amino acids are CASSLNGPQETQYF. This sequence uses TRBV7-2 and TRBJ2-5, with the identity of the D gene unclear. From its cysteine to its phenylalanine, the CDR3 spans 14 amino acids. Solely the CDR3 DNA is kept, with 42 bases framed from the first base. For CDR1 and CDR2, the germline V gene lists SGHTA and FQGNSA. V is cut by 2 bases and J by 1 base, and the space between the germline ends is 8 bases.